This entry is about one T cell receptor beta chain. Germline CDR1 reads LGHDT; CDR2 reads YNNKEL (reference sequence). The junction had 7 bases not matched to a gene; V was cut back by 3 bases and J by 9 bases. The CDR3 totals 15 residues. These data belong to a study of human T cells and chemical hapten exposure. Time point given: healthy volunteer bleed at 2 weeks. Before extraction, the whole blood was not fractionated, and total RNA was taken from it. TCRdb recomputed calls from the RACE reads with MiXCR, one row per CDR3 protein. This sample has about 93,000 distinct CDR3 sequences, with approximately 10% found just once.

The receptor comes from a female donor in good health. Some clones in this sample may be carry-over from other donors' samples. Sequencing was carried out using whole blood. This chain links TRBV3-1 with TRBJ2-6; the match to TRBD1 covers 8 bases. DNA of the CDR3: TGTGCCAGCAGCCACACCACAGGGGGTGGCAACGTCCTGACTTTC. Its protein is CASSHTTGGGNVLTF.